This TCR beta chain appears in the sequencing data of a study of tumor-infiltrating lymphocytes in primary liver carcinoma. Turning to the study itself: Subjects consisted of male and female patients aged 30 to 69 years. Whole-study results and caveats: The study found tumor-adjacent and tumor-blood pairs overlapped less than tumor region pairs.

TCR beta cDNA was prepared out of approximately 500 ng total RNA by means of a constant-region primer. Nested multiplex PCR, run for three rounds with slightly modified ARM-PCR, yielded TCR beta libraries. The first two PCR rounds, around 10 cycles each, used TRBV1-TRBV30 forward primers and a C-beta reverse primer. TCRdb reprocessed the multiplex PCR reads with MiXCR, giving one entry per CDR3 protein. Of roughly 32,000 distinct CDR3 sequences in the sample, 76% are singletons; the top ten hold roughly 38%. DNA and RNA were both co-extracted from approximately 20-30 mg of bulk tissue that had not been sorted. Tumor samples all exceeded 90% viable tumor cells. The germline V gene encodes CDR1 ENHRY and CDR2 SYGVKD. The CDR3 is 15 residues long, counting both termini. With respect to this clonotype: What it binds is unknown. This is likely a read error, given that the CDR3 carries no conserved phenylalanine or tryptophan at its end. Because the CDR3's place on the DNA is in doubt, the DNA is left out and the CDR3 is given as listed by TCRdb.

Sequencing was carried out using liver tumor tissue from sampling region 5. Documented subset: tumor region T5, tumor centre. The chain uses TRBV10-3 and TRBJ1-6; the table's D call, TRBD1, was not checked against the DNA. The TCR originated in a man aged 40-55 years with primary liver carcinoma and hepatitis B virus infection. CDR3 amino acids: CAISPGQRNNSPHHL.